These 24 T cell receptor beta chains were sequenced from one sample in a study of OX40 agonist ivuxolimab in advanced cancers. Method: immunoSEQ multiplex PCR; TCRdb's copy keeps in-frame clones and lacks some. The table shows around 56,000 clones, with roughly 89% occurring only once. This specimen consisted of CD4+ or CD8+ T cells sorted from blood, obtained in a trial of the OX40 agonist ivuxolimab. Every receptor here comes from an adult with an advanced solid tumor such as melanoma, head and neck, liver or kidney cancer.

The rearrangement uses TRBV7-8 and TRBJ1-5; 10 nucleotides match TRBD1. Per the germline V gene, CDR1 is SGHVS and CDR2 is FQNEAQ. With 2 bases clipped from V and 5 bases from J, the junction kept 3 bases outside the gene matches. There are 15 residues in the CDR3. CDR3: CASSLSGTGDQPQHF. The CDR3 nucleotides read TGTGCCAGCAGCTTATCAGGGACAGGGGATCAGCCCCAGCATTTT.

The genes are TRBV6-1 and TRBJ2-3; D is possibly TRBD1 or TRBD2 (6 bases each). V was trimmed by 8 bases and J by 1 base, leaving 16 bases between them. Germline V gene sequence: CDR1 MNHNS, CDR2 SASEGT. The CDR3 spans 15 residues. The CDR3, as DNA: TGTGCCAGCCTGGTATCGGGGGCGGGCACAGATACGCAGTATTTT. Amino acid sequence: CASLVSGAGTDTQYF.

This clone was seen a single time. The V and J genes are TRBV5-1 and TRBJ2-1, with TRBD2 matching over 8 bases. Germline loops: CDR1 SGHRS, CDR2 YFSETQ. The CDR3 sequence is 15 residues long. V lost 2 bases, J lost 8 bases, and 9 bases stayed unmatched. CDR3 loop: CASSFVGAGVDEQFF. The DNA of the CDR3 is TGCGCCAGCAGCTTTGTTGGAGCGGGAGTTGATGAGCAGTTCTTC.

The chain uses TRBV9 and TRBJ1-3; a weak D match, TRBD1 (6 bases). Trimming removed 4 bases at V and 0 bases at J, with 14 bases between. The CDR3 runs 16 residues. Germline V CDR1 and CDR2: SGDLS, YYNGEE. The CDR3 DNA reads TGTGCCAGCAGCCCCAGGACAGAATACTCTGGAAACACCATATATTTT. This codes for CASSPRTEYSGNTIYF.

J is TRBJ2-3 and V is TRBV4-1; 15 positions agree with TRBD2. The germline V gene encodes CDR1 MGHRA and CDR2 YSYEKL. The CDR3 runs to 19 residues. V shed 4 bases, J shed 2 bases, and the junction held 10 bases outside the gene matches. The CDR3: CASSRTPGLAGGNTDTQYF. The DNA of the CDR3 is TGCGCCAGCAGCCGCACCCCGGGACTAGCGGGGGGTAACACAGATACGCAGTATTTT.

The J gene is TRBJ1-1, the V gene TRBV6-5; D might be TRBD1 (5 bases). CDR1 and CDR2 (germline): MNHEY, SVGAGI. The CDR3 consists of 15 residues. V was clipped by 6 bases and J by 0 bases, with 14 bases between them. The CDR3 loop is CASRTPGRLNTEAFF. CDR3 in DNA: TGTGCCAGCAGGACACCGGGACGCCTGAACACTGAAGCTTTCTTT.

The J gene is TRBJ2-7, the V gene TRBV13, with 8 bases lining up with TRBD1. The CDR3 covers 14 residues. CDR1 and CDR2 from the germline V gene are PRHDT and FYEKMQ (reference sequence). Losses at the gene ends were 5 bases for V and 3 bases for J; bases not matched to a gene: 6. The CDR3: CASSLRDRSYEQYF. Written as DNA, the CDR3 is TGTGCCAGCAGCCTAAGGGACAGGAGCTACGAGCAGTACTTC. Looking up the rest from reference TRBV13 and TRBJ2-7 gives the full variable domain: AAGVIQSPRHLIKEKRETATLKCYPIPRHDTVYWYQQGPGQDPQFLISFYEKMQSDKGSIPDRFSAQQFSDYHSELNMSSLELGDSALYFCASSLRDRSYEQYFGPGTRLTVT.

V is TRBV29-1 and J is TRBJ2-5; D might be TRBD2 (5 bases). Germline V CDR1 and CDR2: SQVTM, ANQGSEA. Trimming stripped 4 bases from V and 2 bases from J, with 8 bases between. The CDR3 is 12 amino acids. CDR3 in DNA: TGCAGCGTTGCGGGGATTCAAGAGACCCAGTACTTC. Its translation is CSVAGIQETQYF.

The chain carries TRBV6-5 and TRBJ1-2; 8 bases match TRBD1. The germline V gene has CDR1 MNHEY and CDR2 SVGAGI. The CDR3 runs to 13 residues. The V and J ends lost 7 bases and 5 bases, in that order; junction bases with no gene match: 6. The CDR3 is CASKPRQGYGYTF. The CDR3 DNA is TGTGCCAGCAAGCCAAGACAGGGGTATGGCTACACCTTC.

The V call is TRBV20-1, the J call TRBJ1-2; D perhaps matches TRBD1 (5 bases). CDR3 length: 11 residues. V was clipped by 6 bases and J by 8 bases, with 13 bases between them. Germline V gene lookup returns CDR1 DFQATT and CDR2 SNEGSKA (reference sequence). This chain's CDR3 is CSATGRRGYTF. For the CDR3, the DNA is TGCAGTGCCACAGGCCGTCGGGGCTACACCTTC.

This sequence joins TRBV5-1 and TRBJ2-5; perhaps D is TRBD1 or TRBD2 (5 bases each). The V end was cut by 5 bases, the J end by 5 bases, with 13 bases between. The length of the CDR3 is 13 residues. Germline V gene sequence: CDR1 SGHRS, CDR2 YFSETQ. The CDR3 region is CASRGTPEETQYF. CDR3 in DNA: TGCGCCAGCAGAGGGACCCCCGAGGAGACCCAGTACTTC.

The V and J genes are TRBV6-5 and TRBJ2-1; D unresolved. CDR3 length: 13 amino acids. The V end was cut by 7 bases, the J end by 9 bases, with 16 bases between. From germline, CDR1 is MNHEY and CDR2 SVGAGI. In DNA, the CDR3 is TGTGCCAGCACCCGCCGCATGATGTCTGAGCAGTTCTTC. Protein sequence: CASTRRMMSEQFF.

This chain uses TRBV19 with TRBJ2-1; maybe TRBD1 (6 bases). Germline CDR1 reads LNHDA; CDR2 reads SQIVND (reference sequence). With 5 bases removed from V and 7 bases from J, the gap between germline ends came to 21 bases. The CDR3 runs to 16 residues. In nucleotides, the CDR3 is TGTGCCAGTAGTTCCTGGACAGCAGGTAGATTAAATGAGCAGTTCTTC. The encoded protein is CASSSWTAGRLNEQFF.

CDR3 DNA sequence: TGTGCCAGCAGCTGGGGACTAGCGGGATCCTACAATGAGCAGTTCTTC. It specifies CASSWGLAGSYNEQFF. The V gene is TRBV5-6, the J gene TRBJ2-1, with TRBD2 matching 13 bases. V shed 3 bases and J 1 base; nucleotides not matched to a gene: 1. The CDR3 covers 16 residues. Germline CDR1 and CDR2: SGHDT and YYEEEE. The variable domain in full, with the rest retrieved from reference TRBV5-6 and TRBJ2-1, is DAGVTQSPTHLIKTRGQQVTLRCSPKSGHDTVSWYQQALGQGPQFIFQYYEEEERQRGNFPDRFSGHQFPNYSSELNVNALLLGDSALYLCASSWGLAGSYNEQFFGPGTRLTVL.

V and J are TRBV20-1 and TRBJ2-1; D is unresolved. Germline loops: CDR1 DFQATT, CDR2 SNEGSKA (reference sequence). Trimming took off 2 bases at V and 7 bases at J, with 6 bases between the two ends. The CDR3 runs 11 residues. The CDR3 DNA reads TGCAGTGCTAGAAGGACGAATGAGCAGTTCTTC. Encoded protein: CSARRTNEQFF.

The V call is TRBV7-9, the J call TRBJ2-5, with TRBD1 identical over 9 bases. The V and J ends lost 5 bases and 5 bases, in that order; junction bases with no gene match: 9. This CDR3 contains 15 residues. Per germline, CDR1 SEHNR and CDR2 FQNEAQ (reference sequence). Written as DNA, the CDR3 is TGTGCCAGCAGCCCGCGACAGGGGGGTTCGGAGACCCAGTACTTC. It translates to CASSPRQGGSETQYF.

The CDR3 DNA follows: TGTGCCACCGAGGACAGGGGGCTCGGAAACACCATATATTTT. Translation gives CATEDRGLGNTIYF. The gene calls are TRBV6-5 and TRBJ1-3; 11 bases fit TRBD1. The CDR3 has 14 residues. Germline trimming cut 10 bases from V and 4 bases from J; bases unmatched to any gene: 6. Per the germline V gene, CDR1 is MNHEY and CDR2 is SVGAGI.

V gene TRBV5-6 combines with J gene TRBJ2-7; D unclear. V was cut by 6 bases and J by 5 bases, with 9 bases left in between. Germline V gives CDR1 SGHDT, CDR2 YYEEEE. This CDR3 region has 11 residues. As DNA, the CDR3 is TGTGCCAGCAACCTCGCAGACGAGCAGTACTTC. This sequence encodes CASNLADEQYF.

This clone is a singleton in its sample. The chain employs TRBV9 and TRBJ2-2; possibly TRBD2 for D (6 bases). Trimming stripped 4 bases from V and 4 bases from J, with 17 bases between. Germline assignment: CDR1 SGDLS and CDR2 YYNGEE. The CDR3 covers 16 residues. The CDR3 DNA is TGTGCCAGCAGCAAGGGACTTTCCCCGGGCACCGGGGAGCTGTTTTTT. It specifies CASSKGLSPGTGELFF.

The rearrangement joins TRBV15 to TRBJ1-4; weak D call: TRBD1 (5 bases). Per the germline V gene, CDR1 is LNHNV and CDR2 is YYDKDF (reference sequence). The CDR3 runs 13 residues. Trimming removed 1 base from V and 8 bases from J, with 8 bases in between. The CDR3: CATSRGGGEKLFF. CDR3 DNA: TGTGCCACCAGCAGAGGGGGGGGAGAAAAACTGTTTTTT.

A few counts support this clone. The chain links TRBV4-1 to TRBJ1-1; D not certain. The CDR3 is made up of 15 amino acids. Trimming removed 4 bases from V and 2 bases from J, with 14 bases in between. The germline gives CDR1 MGHRA, CDR2 YSYEKL. The chain's CDR3 is CASSLSGAGNTEAFF. The CDR3 coding sequence is TGCGCCAGCAGCCTTTCTGGAGCAGGAAACACTGAAGCTTTCTTT.

The chain recombines TRBV14 with TRBJ2-7; possible D gene TRBD1, 5 bases. V lost 1 base, J lost 1 base, and 11 bases lay in between. Germline V gives CDR1 SGHDN, CDR2 FVKESK. The CDR3 runs 15 residues. This CDR3 is CASSQGPRGSYEQYF. The CDR3, as DNA: TGTGCCAGCAGCCAAGGCCCTAGGGGATCCTACGAGCAGTACTTC. The full variable domain, completed using reference TRBV14 and TRBJ2-7, is EAGVTQFPSHSVIEKGQTVTLRCDPISGHDNLYWYRRVMGKEIKFLLHFVKESKQDESGMPNNRFLAERTGGTYSTLKVQPAELEDSGVYFCASSQGPRGSYEQYFGPGTRLTVT.

The V gene is TRBV10-3, the J gene TRBJ2-1, with D unresolved. V shed 2 bases and J shed 10 bases, with 9 bases lying between them. CDR3 length equals 12 residues. The germline V gene encodes CDR1 ENHRY and CDR2 SYGVKD. CDR3 amino acids: CAISERSEEQFF. DNA of the CDR3: TGTGCCATCAGTGAGAGATCGGAAGAGCAGTTCTTC.

V gene TRBV7-6 combines with J gene TRBJ1-5; the D gene is possibly TRBD1 (5 bases). The germline V gene encodes CDR1 SGHVS and CDR2 FNYEAQ. With 1 base removed from V and 6 bases from J, the gap between germline ends came to 10 bases. This CDR3 has 14 residues. CDR3 amino acids: CASSLGGGSQPQHF. CDR3 DNA: TGTGCCAGCAGCTTAGGGGGCGGGAGTCAGCCCCAGCATTTT.